This is a list of T cell receptor beta chains from one sample in a study of early T cells in non-severe SARS-CoV-2 infection. TCRdb recomputed calls from the 5' RACE reads with MiXCR, one row per CDR3 protein. The profile shows some 54,000 distinct CDR3 sequences, about 9.1% of them singletons. Material: whole blood. These TCRs come from an adult who was a healthcare worker with PCR-confirmed SARS-CoV-2 infection or an uninfected control (not recorded which). Both conserved end residues are part of each CDR3. A D gene is named only where the DNA matches it firmly. Some rows mark clone size as missing; the rest say once, few, many or name a class of expanded clone.

TRBD2 | TRBJ2-7 | TRBV18 | . | CASSPLPGTTTYEQYF
. | TRBJ1-5 | TRBV18 | many | CASSPIGLPSNQPQHF
. | TRBJ1-2 | TRBV5-1 | . | CASSLLAGPNYGYTF
. | TRBJ2-1 | TRBV20-1 | many | CSANDFQADTFEQFF
. | TRBJ1-5 | TRBV29-1 | many | CSVETATGQPQHF
. | TRBJ2-1 | TRBV5-5 | . | CASSLASGVMHNEQFF
TRBD2 | TRBJ2-1 | TRBV5-4 | . | CASGLGAGPNNEQFF
TRBD1 | TRBJ1-4 | TRBV27 | few | CASSSTGGVEKLFF
TRBD1 | TRBJ2-1 | TRBV18 | few | CASSSRQGAEQFF
. | TRBJ2-3 | TRBV7-2 | many | CASRPLDGTDTQYF
. | TRBJ2-1 | TRBV5-6 | . | CASTRGPNNEQFF
. | TRBJ2-7 | TRBV10-3 | . | CATLRTMSYEQYF
. | TRBJ1-3 | TRBV6-1 | few | CAVEFGGNTIYF
TRBD2 | TRBJ2-6 | TRBV27 | few | CASSVGGLGSGANVLTF
. | TRBJ2-2 | TRBV3-1 | once | CASSRHESGELFF
. | TRBJ2-2 | TRBV6-5 | few | CASSRSVPGELFF
. | TRBJ2-2 | TRBV19 | few | CASSRQGQNTGELFF
TRBD1 | TRBJ2-2 | TRBV19 | few | CASRPTGEIGELFF
TRBD1 | TRBJ2-7 | TRBV5-1 | few | CASSPQGSDEQYF
. | TRBJ2-4 | TRBV20-1 | many | CSARGQAPVKNIQYF
. | TRBJ2-7 | TRBV15 | . | CATTTWQYF
. | TRBJ2-7 | TRBV4-1 | many | CASSLGGGFYEQYF
. | TRBJ2-1 | TRBV7-2 | many | CASSSTYGNEQFF
. | TRBJ2-3 | TRBV19 | many | CASSSGPQEYF
. | TRBJ1-4 | TRBV2 | . | CASSAGIIEKLFF
TRBD1 | TRBJ1-3 | TRBV30 | many | CAWRGQGVPSGNTIYF
. | TRBJ1-1 | TRBV11-2 | few | CASSPRSSYNAEAFF
. | TRBJ2-6 | TRBV19 | . | CASSIVSSGANVLTF
TRBD2 | TRBJ2-2 | TRBV29-1 | many | CSARGLLAGPPNTGELFF
TRBD2 | TRBJ2-3 | TRBV5-1 | . | CASSPNTGTSDTQYF
TRBD2 | TRBJ2-7 | TRBV20-1 | many | CSARDRLAGGSSYEQYF